Sequencing of this TCR beta chain was carried out in a study of spatial heterogeneity in lung cancer. Study background: Fewer alpha-chain than beta-chain sequences were consistently detected. Study findings and constraints: Of tumor T cells, an estimated coverage of 5.5% to 9% was reached for alpha chains and roughly 13% for beta chains. In tumors, expanded intratumoral alpha and beta TCR counts tracked mutation counts. Ubiquitous and regional expanded TCR counts correlated with ubiquitous and regional nonsynonymous mutations, respectively.

This clonotype was seen a handful of times. Its target is not known. This may be a read error, as it is one base from a much larger clone. This beta chain is an unintended read in a library built for alpha chains; its size means little. TCRdb independently ran MiXCR on the 5' RACE reads; one entry per CDR3 protein. Of over a hundred distinct CDR3 sequences listed, about 18% are singletons. Time point reported: sample taken at primary tumor resection. Samples were donated by 72 untreated early-stage non-small cell lung cancer patients. This sequence was found in a male donor with early-stage non-small cell lung cancer. The source was lung tumor tissue, collected at surgery.

DNA for the CDR3: TGCAACGCCGCCGGATTAAATGGGCAGTACTTC. It specifies CNAAGLNGQYF. The chain combines TRBV29-1 with TRBJ2-7, with no clear D. Germline values: CDR1 SQVTM, CDR2 ANQGSEA. The CDR3 is 11 residues long.